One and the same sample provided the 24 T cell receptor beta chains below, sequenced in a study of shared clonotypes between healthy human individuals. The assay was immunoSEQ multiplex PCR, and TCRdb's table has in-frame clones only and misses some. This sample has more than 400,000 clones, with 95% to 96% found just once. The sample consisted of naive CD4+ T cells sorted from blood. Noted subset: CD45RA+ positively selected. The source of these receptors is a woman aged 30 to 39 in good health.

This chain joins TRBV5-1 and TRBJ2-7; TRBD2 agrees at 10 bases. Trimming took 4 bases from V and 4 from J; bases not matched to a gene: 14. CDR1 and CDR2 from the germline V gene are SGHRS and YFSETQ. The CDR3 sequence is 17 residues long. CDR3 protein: CASSPTITSGKDYEQYF. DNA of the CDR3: TGCGCCAGCAGCCCAACCATAACTAGCGGGAAGGATTACGAGCAGTACTTC.

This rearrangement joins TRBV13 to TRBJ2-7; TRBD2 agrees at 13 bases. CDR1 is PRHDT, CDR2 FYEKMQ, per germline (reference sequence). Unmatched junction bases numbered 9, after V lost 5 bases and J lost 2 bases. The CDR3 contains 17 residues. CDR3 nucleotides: TGTGCCAGCAGCCCACTAACTAGCGGGAGGGCCCCCTACGAGCAGTACTTC. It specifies CASSPLTSGRAPYEQYF.

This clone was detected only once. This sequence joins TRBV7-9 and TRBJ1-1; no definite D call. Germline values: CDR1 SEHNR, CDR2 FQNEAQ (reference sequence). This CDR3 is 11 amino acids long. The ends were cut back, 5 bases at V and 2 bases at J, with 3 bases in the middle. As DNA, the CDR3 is TGTGCCAGCAGCCGTAACACTGAAGCTTTCTTT. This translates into CASSRNTEAFF.

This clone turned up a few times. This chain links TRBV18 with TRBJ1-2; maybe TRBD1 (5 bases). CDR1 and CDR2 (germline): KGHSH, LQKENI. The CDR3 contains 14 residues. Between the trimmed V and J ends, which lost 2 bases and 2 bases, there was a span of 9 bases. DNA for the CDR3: TGTGCCAGCTCACCAGGGACGGAGAACTATGGCTACACCTTC. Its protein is CASSPGTENYGYTF. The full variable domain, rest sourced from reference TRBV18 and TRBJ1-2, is NAGVMQNPRHLVRRRGQEARLRCSPMKGHSHVYWYRQLPEEGLKFMVYLQKENIIDESGMPKERFSAEFPKEGPSILRIQQVVRGDSAAYFCASSPGTENYGYTFGSGTRLTVV.

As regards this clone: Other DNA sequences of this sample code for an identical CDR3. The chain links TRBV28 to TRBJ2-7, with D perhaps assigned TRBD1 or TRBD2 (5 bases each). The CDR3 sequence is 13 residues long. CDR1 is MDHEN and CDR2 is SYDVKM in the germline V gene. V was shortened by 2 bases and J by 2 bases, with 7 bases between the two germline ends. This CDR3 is CASSLRGPYEQYF. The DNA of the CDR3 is TGTGCCAGCAGTTTACGGGGACCCTACGAGCAGTACTTC.

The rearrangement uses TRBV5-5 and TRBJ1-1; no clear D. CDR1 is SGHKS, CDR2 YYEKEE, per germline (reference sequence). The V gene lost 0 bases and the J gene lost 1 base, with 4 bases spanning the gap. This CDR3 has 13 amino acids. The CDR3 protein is CASSLDWNTEAFF. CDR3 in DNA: TGTGCCAGCAGCTTGGATTGGAACACTGAAGCTTTCTTT.

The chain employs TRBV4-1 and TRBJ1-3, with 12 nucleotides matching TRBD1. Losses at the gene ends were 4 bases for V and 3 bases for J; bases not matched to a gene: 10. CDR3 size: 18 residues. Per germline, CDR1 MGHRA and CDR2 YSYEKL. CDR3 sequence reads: CASSRRDRGQLFGNTIYF. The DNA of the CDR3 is TGCGCCAGCAGCCGCCGGGACAGGGGGCAACTGTTTGGAAACACCATATATTTT.

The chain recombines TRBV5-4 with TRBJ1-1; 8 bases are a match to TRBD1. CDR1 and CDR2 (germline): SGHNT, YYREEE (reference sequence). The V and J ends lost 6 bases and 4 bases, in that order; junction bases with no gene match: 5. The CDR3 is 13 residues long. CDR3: CASIRTGTTEAFF. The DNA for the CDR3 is TGTGCCAGCATCCGGACAGGGACCACTGAAGCTTTCTTT. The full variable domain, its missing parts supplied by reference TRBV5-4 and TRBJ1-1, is ETGVTQSPTHLIKTRGQQVTLRCSSQSGHNTVSWYQQALGQGPQFIFQYYREEENGRGNFPPRFSGLQFPNYSSELNVNALELDDSALYLCASIRTGTTEAFFGQGTRLTVV.

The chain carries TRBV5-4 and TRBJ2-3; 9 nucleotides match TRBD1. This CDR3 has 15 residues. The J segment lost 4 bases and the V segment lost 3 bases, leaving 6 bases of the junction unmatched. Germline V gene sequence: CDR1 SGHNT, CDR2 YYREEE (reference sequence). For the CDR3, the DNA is TGTGCCAGCAGCTCTCCGGGACAGGGTCCAGATACGCAGTATTTT. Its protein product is CASSSPGQGPDTQYF.

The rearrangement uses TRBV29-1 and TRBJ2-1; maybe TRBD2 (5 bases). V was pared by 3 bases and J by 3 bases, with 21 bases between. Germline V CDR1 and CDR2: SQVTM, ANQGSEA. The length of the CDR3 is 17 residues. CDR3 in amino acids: CSVEAGAGGSVYNEQFF. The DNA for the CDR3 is TGCAGCGTTGAGGCGGGCGCGGGTGGGAGTGTCTACAATGAGCAGTTCTTC.

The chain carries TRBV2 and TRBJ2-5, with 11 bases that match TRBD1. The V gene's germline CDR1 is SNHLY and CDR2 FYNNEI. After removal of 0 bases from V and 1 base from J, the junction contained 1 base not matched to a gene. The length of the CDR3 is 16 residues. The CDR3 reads CASSEAGTGGQETQYF. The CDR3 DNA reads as TGTGCCAGCAGTGAAGCGGGGACAGGGGGCCAAGAGACCCAGTACTTC.

As DNA, the CDR3 is TGTGCCAGTAGTCGTTTAGCGGGGATGAGCTCCTACAATGAGCAGTTCTTC. Its protein is CASSRLAGMSSYNEQFF. The V and J genes are TRBV19 and TRBJ2-1, with TRBD2 identical over 8 bases. This CDR3 spans 17 amino acids. Germline V gene lookup returns CDR1 LNHDA and CDR2 SQIVND (reference sequence). With V trimmed by 5 bases and J by 0 bases, 9 bases remained unmatched.

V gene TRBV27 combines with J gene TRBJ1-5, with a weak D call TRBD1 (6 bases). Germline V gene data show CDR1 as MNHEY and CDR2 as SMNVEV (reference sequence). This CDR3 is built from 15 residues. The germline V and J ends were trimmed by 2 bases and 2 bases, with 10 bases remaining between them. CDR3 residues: CASSLKGGRNQPQHF. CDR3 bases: TGTGCCAGCAGTTTAAAAGGGGGACGCAATCAGCCCCAGCATTTT.

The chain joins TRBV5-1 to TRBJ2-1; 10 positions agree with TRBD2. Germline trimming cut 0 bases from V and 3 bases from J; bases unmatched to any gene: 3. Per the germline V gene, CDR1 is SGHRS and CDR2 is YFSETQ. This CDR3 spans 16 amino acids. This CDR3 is CASSLATSGDYNEQFF. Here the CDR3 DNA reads TGCGCCAGCAGCTTGGCCACTAGCGGGGACTACAATGAGCAGTTCTTC.

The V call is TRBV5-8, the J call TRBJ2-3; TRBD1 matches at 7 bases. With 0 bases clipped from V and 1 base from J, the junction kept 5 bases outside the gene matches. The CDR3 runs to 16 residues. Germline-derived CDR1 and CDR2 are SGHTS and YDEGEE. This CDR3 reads CASSLGRQGGTDTQYF. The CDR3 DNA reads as TGTGCCAGCAGCTTGGGTCGACAGGGAGGCACAGATACGCAGTATTTT.

The CDR3 sequence is CASSLELAGGPYEQYF. CDR3 nucleotide sequence: TGTGCCAGCAGCTTAGAGCTAGCGGGAGGGCCCTACGAGCAGTACTTC. The chain links TRBV7-8 to TRBJ2-7, with 12 nucleotides matching TRBD2. This CDR3 is built from 16 residues. CDR1 and CDR2 (germline): SGHVS, FQNEAQ. With 1 base clipped from V and 2 bases from J, the junction kept 3 bases outside the gene matches.

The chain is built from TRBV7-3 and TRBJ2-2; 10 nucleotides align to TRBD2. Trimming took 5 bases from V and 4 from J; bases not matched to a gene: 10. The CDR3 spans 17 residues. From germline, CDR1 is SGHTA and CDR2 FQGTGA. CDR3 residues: CASSRYSGRLSTGELFF. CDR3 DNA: TGTGCCAGCAGCCGTTATAGCGGGAGGTTGAGCACCGGGGAGCTGTTTTTT.

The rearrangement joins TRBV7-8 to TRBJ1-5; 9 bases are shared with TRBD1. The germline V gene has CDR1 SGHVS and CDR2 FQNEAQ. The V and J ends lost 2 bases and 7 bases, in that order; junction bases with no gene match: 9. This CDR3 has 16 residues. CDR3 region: CASSLYRDRENQPQHF. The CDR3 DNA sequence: TGTGCCAGCAGCTTATATAGGGACAGGGAAAACCAGCCCCAGCATTTT.

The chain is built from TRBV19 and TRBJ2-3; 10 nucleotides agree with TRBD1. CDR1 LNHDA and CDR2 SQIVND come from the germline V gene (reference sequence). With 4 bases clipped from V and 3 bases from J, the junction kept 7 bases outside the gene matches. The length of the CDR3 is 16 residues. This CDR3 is CASSKGQGRGTDTQYF. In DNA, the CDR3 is TGTGCCAGTAGTAAGGGACAGGGGCGAGGGACAGATACGCAGTATTTT.

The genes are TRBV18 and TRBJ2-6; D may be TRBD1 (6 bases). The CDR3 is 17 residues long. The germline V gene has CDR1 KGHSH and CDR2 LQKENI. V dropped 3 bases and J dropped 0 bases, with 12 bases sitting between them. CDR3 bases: TGTGCCAGCTCACCGTATTACAGGGACTCTGGGGCCAACGTCCTGACTTTC. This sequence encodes CASSPYYRDSGANVLTF.

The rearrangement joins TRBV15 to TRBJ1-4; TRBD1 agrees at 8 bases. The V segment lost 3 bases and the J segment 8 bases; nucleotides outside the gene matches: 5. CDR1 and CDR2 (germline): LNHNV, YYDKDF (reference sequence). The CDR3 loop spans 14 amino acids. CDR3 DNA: TGTGCCACCAGCAGCGACAGGGGAGCCGAAAAACTGTTTTTT. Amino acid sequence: CATSSDRGAEKLFF.

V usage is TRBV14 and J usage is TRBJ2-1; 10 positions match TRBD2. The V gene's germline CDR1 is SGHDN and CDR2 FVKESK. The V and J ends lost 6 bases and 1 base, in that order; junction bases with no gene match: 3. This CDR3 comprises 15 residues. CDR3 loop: CASRETSGSYNEQFF. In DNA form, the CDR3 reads TGTGCCAGCAGGGAGACTAGCGGGTCCTACAATGAGCAGTTCTTC.

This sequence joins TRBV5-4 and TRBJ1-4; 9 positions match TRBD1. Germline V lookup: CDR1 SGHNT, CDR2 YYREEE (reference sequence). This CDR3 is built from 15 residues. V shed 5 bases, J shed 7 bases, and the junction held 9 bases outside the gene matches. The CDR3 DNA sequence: TGTGCCAGCAGGTCCCTGGGACAGGGCAGTGAAAAACTGTTTTTT. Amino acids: CASRSLGQGSEKLFF.

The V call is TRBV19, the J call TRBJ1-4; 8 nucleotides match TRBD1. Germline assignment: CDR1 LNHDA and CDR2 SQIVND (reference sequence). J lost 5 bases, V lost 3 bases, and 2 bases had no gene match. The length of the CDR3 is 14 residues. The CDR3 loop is CASSIYRGNEKLFF. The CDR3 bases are TGTGCCAGTAGTATTTACAGGGGGAATGAAAAACTGTTTTTT. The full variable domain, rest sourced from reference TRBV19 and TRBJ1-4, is DGGITQSPKYLFRKEGQNVTLSCEQNLNHDAMYWYRQDPGQGLRLIYYSQIVNDFQKGDIAEGYSVSREKKESFPLTVTSAQKNPTAFYLCASSIYRGNEKLFFGSGTQLSVL.